This TCR beta chain was retrieved from a study of cytomegalovirus exposure and HLA in healthy donors (dated by TCRdb to between 2016 and 2019). For context, the study as a whole: An earlier analysis of 550 to 700 of the donors reported roughly 270 Gb of sequence data and some 100 million unique TCR beta sequences from about 200 million T cells. An early release that covered about 640 HLA-typed donors contained about 300 gigabases of sequencing data and 65 million to 100 million unique TCR sequences. The genetic ancestry cluster associated with self-reported Caucasian donors included about 84% of the roughly 400 genotyped donors. The study aimed to test whether cataloging public T cell receptors could reveal signatures of past pathogen exposure. The study profiled the T cell repertoires of hundreds of subjects by immunosequencing and related them to cytomegalovirus serostatus. In addition to the first cohort of approximately 650 subjects, a separate validation cohort of 120 different subjects was used. To predict cytomegalovirus infection status, the study brought together high-throughput TCR immunosequencing, statistical association of individual TCRs with disease status, and machine learning. To study patterns of TCR occurrence, a later analysis re-analyzed previously published TCR beta repertoires from 666 donors and added high-resolution HLA genotyping. Rather than drawing on any new phenotypic data, the later analysis identified candidate immune exposures from TCR beta sequences and the way those sequences occurred across donors. An earlier analysis of 587 of the donors used high-throughput TCR beta sequencing to judge whether each TCR beta V gene segment behaved as functional or pseudogenic. Donor age, sex, ethnicity and CMV serostatus were compiled alongside the repertoire data. Genome-wide SNP genotypes for about 55% of the 666 donors were used in a later genetic analysis, which treated that subset as a discovery cohort. All discovery cohort repertoires had been generated on a single sequencing platform. HLA typing covered class I and class II loci at four-digit resolution. The number of donors typed differed by locus, with 629-630 for A, B, C, DRB1 and DQB1, 522 for DQA1, about 610 for DPA1, and around 430 for DPB1. Several DR-DQ haplotypes were handled as single units for association and clustering, since linkage in the cohort was strong. Among roughly 400 genotyped donors of the cohort, an average of 235,054 unique TCR beta nucleotide sequences were sequenced per donor, around 18% of them non-productive. Study-level results and caveats: In vitro tests confirmed that a few of the cytomegalovirus-associated TCR beta chains recognize cytomegalovirus antigens. According to a later analysis, most CMV-associated TCR beta chains appeared to be HLA-restricted, and the HLA associations seemed to be driven largely by CMV exposure. Linkage disequilibrium might explain the correlated functional status among segregating V segments, but an unknown experimental factor could not be ruled out. The only immune exposure information available for the cohort was CMV serostatus. A later analysis found that TCR association rates varied across HLA loci, with DRB1 alleles showing the most associated TCRs and HLA-C alleles the fewest. The presence/absence analyses assumed that sequencing depth was roughly uniform across donors, and that assumption may not be true. In an earlier analysis of some 550 of the donors, most TCR beta V segments were observed in productive rearrangements about 90% or about 30% of the time, broadly matching IMGT annotations. The study gave a list of over 150 TCR beta chains associated with cytomegalovirus. A later analysis found that HLA-associated TCR beta chains were more clonally expanded and had lower generation probabilities than equally common non-associated chains. The classifier was reported to diagnose cytomegalovirus status with high specificity and sensitivity in both the original cohort and the validation cohort. A cluster of highly shared sequence variants was judged likely to represent a technical artifact of the sequencing pipeline. In a later genetic analysis, fewer N-insertions in productive TCRs were reported among donors in an Asian-associated ancestry cluster than the approximately 670-donor mean. According to the authors, the approach could potentially be generalized to other disease states and immunological phenotypes. The 87-base-pair reads could not distinguish some IMGT-functional V segments, including TRBV6-2 and TRBV6-3, so those segments were excluded. Specific HLA alleles were associated with roughly 17,000 TCR beta sequences at a false discovery rate of 0.05 in a later analysis. Only TCR beta chains were sequenced in this cohort, and the absence of alpha or paired-chain data limited detectable features. Several of the top co-occurrence clusters appeared to be linked to parvovirus B19, influenza, CMV and Epstein-Barr virus, according to a later analysis. Most TCR sequences were seen in very few donors, while some public TCRs were found in many individuals. Because HLA typing was unavailable for some donors at each locus, only the typed subset was used in association tests. A further reported finding was that TCR beta sequences accurately predicted the HLA-A and HLA-B alleles for most subjects in the first cohort. V-gene and J-gene trimming of TCR beta chains was associated with a missense DCLRE1C variant in a later genetic analysis, and the association was replicated in an independent cohort. The earlier analysis of about 600 of the donors excluded some 16 rarely observed V segments, including chromosome 9 orphons, because counts were too low. Strong co-occurrence of HLA alleles, especially DR and DQ, made assigning TCR associations to individual alleles difficult.

In regard to this clone: Its cognate antigen has yet to be identified. No qualities accompany the bases; no much larger clone lies one base away.

The cohort consisted of approximately 690 healthy bone marrow donors. All cohort members were sampled while nominally healthy, although unrecorded immune exposures were likely present. The donor tested CMV seronegative, placing the donor among the 350 or so seronegative members of the cohort. Each donor provided a peripheral blood sample, and peripheral blood mononuclear cells were used for TCR beta sequencing. Genomic DNA was extracted from the blood cell samples with the Qiagen DNeasy Blood Extraction Kit. CDR1 and CDR2 are read off the germline V gene as SGHRS and YFSETQ. V sheds 1 base and J sheds 4 bases, leaving 23 bases between their ends. Including the terminal cysteine and phenylalanine, the CDR3 comprises 19 residues. The retained sequence is limited to the CDR3, 57 bases, with the frame set at the first base. Library method: the immunoSEQ multiplex PCR assay. A mixture of 60 forward primers for TCR Vbeta segments and 13 reverse primers for TCR Jbeta segments was used in the multiplex PCR. The CDR3 region of rearranged TCR beta genes was amplified from genomic DNA with a multiplex PCR assay. The amplified TCR beta libraries were sequenced on the Illumina HiSeq System as 87-base-pair reads. In the source study's methods: A later analysis tallied roughly 78 million unique TCR beta chains across the 650 to 750 repertoires, and around 12 million of those chains were shared by two or more donors. A nearest-neighbor algorithm error-corrected the raw reads and collapsed the reads into unique sequences, merging closely related sequences to remove PCR and sequencing errors. V, D and J gene segments were assigned by aligning CDR3 sequences to IMGT reference sequences. For a sequence to be retained, at least a six-nucleotide match to both a V gene segment and a J gene segment was required. Rearrangements were called productive when the CDR3 lacked stop codons and stayed in frame with V and J; all others were non-productive. Following IMGT convention, CDR3 was defined as the stretch from the second conserved V-encoded cysteine to the conserved J-encoded phenylalanine. The earlier analysis of about 530 of the donors excluded any sequence lacking an unambiguous match to a single V gene segment. An earlier analysis of several hundred of the donors called V segments functional above 56.7% productive rearrangements and segregating when the between-donor standard deviation exceeded 5%. A statistical classification framework was built to diagnose cytomegalovirus status from the catalog of TCR beta chain sequences. In a later analysis, V and J genes were assigned by comparing TCR nucleotide sequences against IMGT/GENE-DB human TR gene sequences. In a later analysis, CDR3 sequences and most-parsimonious VDJ recombination scenarios were assigned using the TCRdist pipeline. In a later analysis, each TCR beta chain was defined by its CDR3 amino acid sequence together with its V-gene family, and reads without a unique V-gene family were excluded. In a later analysis, 500 to 700 highly shared, low-generation-probability nucleotide sequences were removed to address suspected cross-contamination and a sequencing artifact. For each public chain, a later analysis derived a clonal expansion index from normalized ranks of inferred template counts within each repertoire. A later analysis computed generation probabilities with a VDJ recombination model fitted to out-of-frame rearrangements, and checked the results against IGoR. A later analysis scored TCR-TCR, TCR-HLA and TCR-CMV co-occurrence with hypergeometric tests, applying a repertoire-size bias correction to TCR pairs. To estimate false discovery rates, a later analysis permuted the HLA or CMV assignments 20 times. In a later analysis, co-occurring TCRs were grouped using DBSCAN, and TCRdist sequence similarity was added for clustering within HLA-allele-positive subsets. Repertoires with fewer than 30,000 or more than 120,000 public chains were left out of co-occurrence clustering, as were about 5 repertoires with anomalous nucleotide sharing. TCRdb's version of the immuneACCESS table is confined to in-frame rearrangements and falls short of the full clone set. An unresolved V gene accounts for under half of the shortfall where checked; the remainder is of unknown origin. V and J calls and clone size are copied from that table; D and trimming were computed from the DNA. The sample contains 150,000 to 200,000 clones, roughly 78% of them found a single time. Of the sample, roughly 2% falls within the top ten clones.

The sequencing sample was made of PBMCs. The TCR originated in a middle-aged man in good health and CMV-seronegative. The sequence links TRBV5-1 to TRBJ2-2, and perhaps TRBD2 as D gene, on 5 matching bases. The bases read TGCGCCAGCAGCTTGCCGGAGGTTGCCAGCCTGAACCCCACCGGGGAGCTGTTTTTT. Its protein is CASSLPEVASLNPTGELFF.